The 22 T cell receptor beta chains below were found in one sample sequenced in a study of blood T cells in healthy people across ages. A sample-barcoded 5' primer and a J-beta primer mix were used in a second PCR of about 6 to 11 cycles. One entry per CDR3 protein results from TCRdb running MiXCR on the 5' RACE reads. The top ten clones hold roughly 12% of a sample with about 1.6 million distinct CDR3 sequences, about 32% of them seen once. Sequences were obtained from blood. The receptors were sampled from a woman in her 30s in good health.

This chain connects TRBV15 to TRBJ1-5; D may be TRBD1 (6 bases). Germline V gene sequence: CDR1 LNHNV, CDR2 YYDKDF (reference sequence). V dropped 5 bases and J dropped 8 bases, with 19 bases sitting between them. The CDR3 is 15 residues long. CDR3 loop: CATSGGPRSAEPQHF. In nucleotides, the CDR3 is TGTGCCACCAGCGGGGGCCCGAGGTCTGCTGAGCCCCAGCATTTT.

This clonotype was seen only a few times. V gene TRBV5-6 combines with J gene TRBJ2-3, with 11 bases fitting TRBD1. There are 15 residues in the CDR3. The germline CDR1 and CDR2 sequences are SGHDT and YYEEEE. Trimming removed 4 bases from V and 7 bases from J; junction bases left unmatched: 8. The CDR3 sequence is CASSHTGTGGNTQYF. CDR3 in DNA: TGTGCCAGCAGCCATACCGGGACAGGGGGGAATACGCAGTATTTT.

This clonotype was recorded at least ten times. The chain couples TRBV4-1 to TRBJ2-3, with 10 bases aligning to TRBD2. Per germline, CDR1 MGHRA and CDR2 YSYEKL. The CDR3 runs to 15 residues. V gave up 1 base and J gave up 5 bases; unmatched junction bases: 3. The CDR3 DNA reads as TGCGCCAGCAGCCAAGTCAGCGGGAGGGGAGATACGCAGTATTTT. This gives the protein CASSQVSGRGDTQYF.

In the case of this clonotype: A junction end diverges from the germline sequence, so it may reflect a read error. The chain carries TRBV3-1 and TRBJ2-3; 15 bases are shared with TRBD2. The CDR3 sequence is 18 residues long. Germline-derived CDR1 and CDR2 are LGHDT and YNNKEL (reference sequence). CDR3 bases: TGTGCCAACAGCTACGTGGGACTAGCGGGAGGAAGGACAGATACGCAGTATTTT. Amino acid sequence: CANSYVGLAGGRTDTQYF.

This clonotype has more than one count but fewer than ten. This chain uses TRBV3-1 with TRBJ2-3, with 8 bases matching TRBD2. Germline CDR1 LGHDT, CDR2 YNNKEL (reference sequence). V shed 0 bases, J shed 1 base, and the junction held 15 bases outside the gene matches. CDR3 length: 20 amino acids. CDR3 nucleotide sequence: TGTGCCAGCAGCCAAGATCCCAGGGAGGTTAGCGGGACTCGCACAGATACGCAGTATTTT. Translating gives CASSQDPREVSGTRTDTQYF.

The chain carries TRBV24-1 and TRBJ2-1, with 10 positions matching TRBD1. J was trimmed by 6 bases and V by 0 bases; bases with no gene match: 4. Germline lookup yields CDR1 KGHDR and CDR2 SFDVKD. The CDR3 contains 16 residues. The CDR3 DNA sequence: TGTGCCACCAGTGATTTGGCAAGGACAGGGGGCAATGAGCAGTTCTTC. Translating it yields CATSDLARTGGNEQFF.

This clonotype showed up just a few times. The chain employs TRBV2 and TRBJ2-1; no firm D call. Looked up from germline, CDR1 is SNHLY and CDR2 is FYNNEI. CDR3 size: 14 residues. Trimming took off 5 bases at V and 0 bases at J, with 8 bases between the two ends. This CDR3 reads CASSTEGSYNEQFF. The CDR3 DNA is TGTGCCAGCAGTACAGAAGGCTCCTACAATGAGCAGTTCTTC. Together with reference TRBV2 and TRBJ2-1, the CDR3 gives the full variable domain: EPEVTQTPSHQVTQMGQEVILRCVPISNHLYFYWYRQILGQKVEFLVSFYNNEISEKSEIFDDQFSVERPDGSNFTLKIRSTKLEDSAMYFCASSTEGSYNEQFFGPGTRLTVL.

The CDR3 is CASSPGWQTTYEQYF. The CDR3 DNA reads as TGTGCCAGCAGCCCCGGGTGGCAGACAACCTACGAGCAGTACTTC. The V call is TRBV13, the J call TRBJ2-7; the D is unclear. V gave up 5 bases and J gave up 2 bases, with 16 bases separating them. Germline loops: CDR1 PRHDT, CDR2 FYEKMQ (reference sequence). The length of the CDR3 is 15 residues.

This chain uses TRBV15 with TRBJ2-3; TRBD2 is a possible D gene (6 bases). Germline V gives CDR1 LNHNV, CDR2 YYDKDF (reference sequence). CDR3 length: 16 residues. Trimming shortened V by 1 base and J by 3 bases, and 14 bases separated the two germline ends. The CDR3 region is CATSRAGGLATDTQYF. The CDR3 nucleotides are TGTGCCACCAGCAGAGCCGGAGGCCTAGCGACAGATACGCAGTATTTT.

The table lists this clonotype with many counts. The chain joins TRBV4-1 to TRBJ1-5; D unclear. V gave up 4 bases and J gave up 6 bases, with 10 bases separating them. Germline values: CDR1 MGHRA, CDR2 YSYEKL. This CDR3 is built from 13 residues. CDR3 sequence: CASSPGPGQPQHF. The CDR3 DNA reads TGCGCCAGCAGCCCAGGACCCGGTCAGCCCCAGCATTTT.

This clonotype has more than one count but fewer than ten. This sequence joins TRBV30 and TRBJ2-3; D tentatively fits TRBD1 or TRBD2 (6 bases each). CDR3 length: 14 residues. Germline CDR1 is GTSNPN and CDR2 is SVGIG (reference sequence). The CDR3 bases are TGTGCGGCAGGGGACGGTTCAGCGGGAGATACGCAGTATTTT. It encodes CAAGDGSAGDTQYF.

In this sample, this clonotype turned up many times. The rearrangement uses TRBV28 and TRBJ1-5, with TRBD1 identical over 10 bases. Germline V lookup: CDR1 MDHEN, CDR2 SYDVKM. J gave up 5 bases and V 6 bases, and 4 bases lay outside the gene matches. The CDR3 extends over 14 amino acids. The CDR3 here is CASSLGQGYQPQHF. DNA for the CDR3: TGTGCCAGCAGCCTGGGACAGGGGTATCAGCCCCAGCATTTT.

The V gene is TRBV20-1, the J gene TRBJ2-1, with D perhaps TRBD2 (6 bases). The germline V gene has CDR1 DFQATT and CDR2 SNEGSKA (reference sequence). Trimming removed 0 bases at V and 2 bases at J, with 14 bases between. This CDR3 spans 16 amino acids. CDR3 residues: CSARELGLGPYNEQFF. The CDR3, as DNA: TGCAGTGCTAGAGAGTTGGGACTGGGCCCCTACAATGAGCAGTTCTTC.

A remark on this clonotype: A clone one base away is much larger, so this may be a read error. This sequence joins TRBV10-3 and TRBJ2-4; tentative D call: TRBD1 (6 bases). The J call may be in error: the DNA end matches TRBJ2-7 better. The germline CDR1 and CDR2 sequences are ENHRY and SYGVKD. The CDR3 loop spans 14 amino acids. CDR3: CAISSGTTDYEQYF. The CDR3 nucleotides read TGTGCCATCAGCTCCGGGACAACAGACTACGAGCAGTACTTC.

The V call is TRBV6-2 or TRBV6-3, the J call TRBJ1-2, with D possibly TRBD1 on 6 matching bases. V lost 5 bases, J lost 12 bases, and 13 bases lay in between. The V gene's germline CDR1 is MNHEY and CDR2 SVGEGT. The CDR3 contains 11 residues. CDR3 region: CASSQQGGHTF. The CDR3 bases are TGTGCCAGCAGTCAACAGGGAGGCCACACCTTC.

There are a few counts of this clonotype. V usage is TRBV29-1 and J usage is TRBJ2-7, with 8 bases that match TRBD1. The CDR3 runs 14 residues. Germline trimming cut 5 bases from V and 5 bases from J; bases unmatched to any gene: 11. Germline CDR1 and CDR2: SQVTM and ANQGSEA. The CDR3 DNA follows: TGCAGCGTTTCCCGCCGGGACAGGTCACACGAGCAGTACTTC. This gives the protein CSVSRRDRSHEQYF.

This clonotype was seen only a few times. The chain couples TRBV6-1 to TRBJ2-7, with D perhaps matching TRBD2 (5 bases). The CDR3 has 14 residues. Trimming pared 6 bases from V and 2 bases from J, leaving 14 bases between. Germline V gene data show CDR1 as MNHNS and CDR2 as SASEGT. In DNA, the CDR3 is TGTGCCAGCAGCTTGAGGGAACTCACCTACGAGCAGTACTTC. Translated: CASSLRELTYEQYF.

The table lists this clonotype with many counts. This chain uses TRBV7-9 with TRBJ2-3; TRBD2 matches at 8 bases. The CDR3 spans 16 residues. The junction had 8 bases not matched to a gene; V was cut back by 4 bases and J by 2 bases. Looked up from germline, CDR1 is SEHNR and CDR2 is FQNEAQ (reference sequence). The CDR3 spells CASSYPPGGTTDTQYF. The DNA of the CDR3 is TGTGCCAGCAGCTACCCCCCGGGGGGGACCACAGATACGCAGTATTTT.

The sample holds a few counts of this clonotype. The CDR3: CSASPEAPSGYEQYF. CDR3 coding DNA: TGCAGTGCTAGCCCGGAGGCCCCCTCGGGCTACGAGCAGTACTTC. The rearrangement links TRBV20-1 to TRBJ2-4; the D gene is possibly TRBD2 (5 bases). The J call is uncertain, as TRBJ2-7 better fits the DNA end. This CDR3 spans 15 amino acids. Germline CDR1 DFQATT, CDR2 SNEGSKA (reference sequence).

This chain connects TRBV3-1 to TRBJ1-2, with D possibly being TRBD1 (5 bases). V dropped 0 bases and J dropped 4 bases, with 9 bases sitting between them. This CDR3 region has 14 residues. Germline-derived CDR1 and CDR2 are LGHDT and YNNKEL (reference sequence). CDR3 DNA sequence: TGTGCCAGCAGCCAAGAACGCAGGGCCTATGGCTACACCTTC. Protein sequence: CASSQERRAYGYTF.

J is TRBJ2-3 and V is TRBV3-1, with 8 nucleotides matching TRBD2. Germline V gene lookup returns CDR1 LGHDT and CDR2 YNNKEL (reference sequence). Trimming took 1 base from V and 4 from J; bases not matched to a gene: 7. This CDR3 spans 16 amino acids. The CDR3 DNA follows: TGTGCCAGCAGCCAAGGCGGGAGGTGGAGGGCAGATACGCAGTATTTT. It specifies CASSQGGRWRADTQYF.

There are a few counts of this clonotype. V is TRBV11-2 and J is TRBJ2-1, with 10 nucleotides matching TRBD2. After removal of 5 bases from V and 2 bases from J, the junction contained 6 bases not matched to a gene. The CDR3 is 16 amino acids. From germline, CDR1 is SGHAT and CDR2 FQNNGV. CDR3 region: CASSLGSGRAYNEQFF. The CDR3, as DNA: TGTGCCAGCAGCCTCGGCAGCGGGAGGGCCTACAATGAGCAGTTCTTC.